The present T cell receptor (beta chain) was sequenced within a study of T cell changes during pregnancy in multiple sclerosis. Sequenced by immunoSEQ multiplex PCR; TCRdb stores in-frame clones only, minus some. The sample holds roughly 80,000 clones; about 90% are singletons and the top ten take approximately 2.5%. V dropped 1 base and J dropped 4; count of bases not matched to a gene: 9. Germline V CDR1 and CDR2: MGHDK, SYGVNS. This CDR3 contains 16 residues. The chain couples TRBV25-1 to TRBJ2-7; 8 nucleotides agree with TRBD2. The starting material was peripheral blood, obtained before pregnancy. This TCR came from a female donor with multiple sclerosis, enrolled in a pregnancy study. The DNA for the CDR3 is TGTGCCAGCAGTGAATCGGGAATAGCGGGACCGTACGAGCAGTACTTC. It specifies CASSESGIAGPYEQYF.